This entry concerns a single T cell receptor (beta chain). The target antigen is unknown. This sample was included in a study of cytomegalovirus exposure and HLA in healthy donors. Study results and limitations: In an earlier analysis, most TCR beta V segments were productive about 90% or about 30% of the time. The classifier was said to identify cytomegalovirus status with high specificity and sensitivity.

It was with 60 Vbeta and 13 Jbeta primers that the PCR ran. The method was immunoSEQ multiplex PCR; TCRdb's version includes in-frame clones alone and lacks a portion of them. Of 75,000 to 85,000 clones detected, roughly 75% appear once; the ten largest clones hold about 1.1%. Germline CDR1 SGHTA, CDR2 FQGNSA. The CDR3 covers 16 residues. The V gene lost 5 bases and the J gene lost 1 base, with 17 bases spanning the gap. V usage is TRBV7-2 and J usage is TRBJ1-1, with D perhaps matching TRBD1 (6 bases). This receptor was identified in a male donor in good health and CMV-seronegative. The sequencing input was PBMCs. Written as DNA, the CDR3 is TGTGCCAGCAGCCCAACGGGGGGGGCAGGGAACACTGAAGCTTTCTTT. As protein: CASSPTGGAGNTEAFF.